One and the same sample provided the 24 T cell receptor beta chains below, sequenced in a study of Tregs in tolerant kidney transplant recipients. Method: immunoSEQ multiplex PCR; TCRdb's copy keeps in-frame clones and lacks some. The sample holds fewer than 100,000 clones, approximately 89% seen once. The source was Tregs from blood, collected before the transplant. Receptors were obtained from a human donor who received a combined kidney and bone marrow transplant.

A single count supports this clone. The chain is built from TRBV5-4 and TRBJ2-1; TRBD2 agrees at 13 bases. The CDR3 loop spans 14 amino acids. Trimming took 4 bases from V and 6 from J; bases not matched to a gene: 1. Germline CDR1 reads SGHNT; CDR2 reads YYREEE (reference sequence). CDR3 sequence: CASSRTSGSNEQFF. CDR3 DNA sequence: TGTGCCAGCAGCCGGACTAGCGGGAGCAATGAGCAGTTCTTC.

This clone has just one count. The V call is TRBV30, the J call TRBJ2-7; D is possibly TRBD1 or TRBD2 (6 bases each). CDR3 length: 15 residues. From germline, CDR1 is GTSNPN and CDR2 SVGIG (reference sequence). V shed 0 bases and J shed 0 bases, with 12 bases lying between them. CDR3 sequence: CAWSVGGLGSYEQYF. The CDR3 DNA reads as TGTGCCTGGAGTGTTGGGGGGCTTGGCTCCTACGAGCAGTACTTC.

This clone showed up just a few times. The chain recombines TRBV19 with TRBJ1-4; 7 bases align to TRBD1. CDR3 length equals 15 residues. Trimming at V came to 6 bases and at J to 7 bases, leaving 11 bases not matched to a gene. Germline V gene lookup returns CDR1 LNHDA and CDR2 SQIVND (reference sequence). DNA for the CDR3: TGTGCCAGTAGAAGACAGGGCTTTATCGGTGAAAAACTGTTTTTT. This gives the protein CASRRQGFIGEKLFF. Full variable domain (rest looked up from reference TRBV19 and TRBJ1-4): DGGITQSPKYLFRKEGQNVTLSCEQNLNHDAMYWYRQDPGQGLRLIYYSQIVNDFQKGDIAEGYSVSREKKESFPLTVTSAQKNPTAFYLCASRRQGFIGEKLFFGSGTQLSVL.

The chain links TRBV30 to TRBJ2-4; D is tentatively TRBD1 or TRBD2 (5 bases each). CDR3 size: 14 residues. The germline V gene has CDR1 GTSNPN and CDR2 SVGIG (reference sequence). Trimming removed 3 bases from V and 6 bases from J, with 15 bases in between. The CDR3 DNA reads as TGTGCCTGGAGAGGGGACCCGAGGAGAAACATTCAGTACTTC. This codes for CAWRGDPRRNIQYF.

The chain has TRBV6-5 and TRBJ1-2; D is unresolved. Deletions cut 7 bases from V and 4 bases from J, with 7 bases between. The CDR3 is 11 residues long. The germline V gene encodes CDR1 MNHEY and CDR2 SVGAGI. CDR3 residues: CASNDGYGYTF. CDR3 coding DNA: TGTGCCAGCAATGACGGCTATGGCTACACCTTC.

The chain has TRBV15 and TRBJ2-7; TRBD1 matches at 8 bases. Trimming at V came to 5 bases and at J to 3 bases, leaving 9 bases not matched to a gene. The length of the CDR3 is 15 residues. Germline loops: CDR1 LNHNV, CDR2 YYDKDF (reference sequence). The CDR3 DNA is TGTGCCACCAGCCGCCCCGGACAGGGAATCTACGAGCAGTACTTC. Protein product: CATSRPGQGIYEQYF. The variable domain in full, completed from reference TRBV15 and TRBJ2-7, reads DAMVIQNPRYQVTQFGKPVTLSCSQTLNHNVMYWYQQKSSQAPKLLFHYYDKDFNNEADTPDNFQSRRPNTSFCFLDIRSPGLGDTAMYLCATSRPGQGIYEQYFGPGTRLTVT.

CDR3: CASSEIMWTGEQYF. The DNA of the CDR3 is TGTGCCAGCAGTGAAATTATGTGGACGGGCGAGCAGTACTTC. V gene TRBV6-1 combines with J gene TRBJ2-7; the D is unclear. The germline gives CDR1 MNHNS, CDR2 SASEGT. This CDR3 comprises 14 residues. Trimming stripped 2 bases from V and 6 bases from J, with 14 bases between.

J is TRBJ1-3 and V is TRBV4-1, with unresolved D. Looked up from germline, CDR1 is MGHRA and CDR2 is YSYEKL. This CDR3 is built from 17 residues. Trimming took off 0 bases at V and 4 bases at J, with 16 bases between the two ends. CDR3: CASSQDRGSYSGNTIYF. The CDR3 DNA reads TGCGCCAGCAGCCAAGATCGGGGATCTTATTCAGGAAACACCATATATTTT.

The CDR3 region has the DNA TGTGCCAGCAGCAAAGCTTTAGGGGACAGCGAGAAAGAGCAGTTCTTC. Translated, it gives CASSKALGDSEKEQFF. The chain combines TRBV21-1 with TRBJ2-1; the D call of TRBD1 is as the table states it, not checked on the DNA. TRBV21-1 is shown as a pseudogene. The CDR3 has 16 amino acids.

For this clone: Other DNA sequences from this sample encode an identical CDR3 as well. The V and J genes are TRBV28 and TRBJ1-1; TRBD1 aligns across 7 bases. J was trimmed by 11 bases and V by 2 bases; bases with no gene match: 11. Germline CDR1 and CDR2: MDHEN and SYDVKM. The CDR3 is made up of 14 amino acids. In DNA form, the CDR3 reads TGTGCCAGCAGTTTAAGACACGTCAGGGGGGGGGCTTTCTTT. This gives the protein CASSLRHVRGGAFF.

This clone was found a few times. V gene TRBV4-1 combines with J gene TRBJ1-5, with D hard to call. This CDR3 has 16 residues. Trimming left V 1 base short and J 4 bases short, with 14 bases between. Germline assignment: CDR1 MGHRA and CDR2 YSYEKL. CDR3 coding DNA: TGCGCCAGCAGCCAAGTTATTCTGGGCCGAAATCAGCCCCAGCATTTT. Its translation: CASSQVILGRNQPQHF.

The CDR3 is CASRTDWGQGSPSYGNQPQHF. In DNA form, the CDR3 reads TGTGCCAGCAGGACAGACTGGGGACAGGGTTCCCCATCATATGGCAATCAGCCCCAGCATTTT. This chain uses TRBV28 with TRBJ1-5, with 9 positions matching TRBD1. The CDR3 contains 21 residues. Germline values: CDR1 MDHEN, CDR2 SYDVKM. The J segment lost 2 bases and the V segment lost 6 bases, leaving 23 bases of the junction unmatched.

The rearrangement uses TRBV6-1 and TRBJ2-7, with 8 nucleotides matching TRBD2. The V gene end was trimmed by 4 bases and the J gene end by 7 bases; junction bases not matched to a gene: 9. Germline V gives CDR1 MNHNS, CDR2 SASEGT. This CDR3 region has 14 residues. The CDR3 is CASSVREGLGEQYF. The CDR3 DNA reads TGTGCCAGCAGTGTACGGGAGGGCCTGGGGGAGCAGTACTTC.

The chain recombines TRBV7-2 with TRBJ2-5; 7 positions agree with TRBD1. V lost 5 bases, J lost 7 bases, and 7 bases stayed unmatched. The CDR3 consists of 13 residues. Germline assignment: CDR1 SGHTA and CDR2 FQGNSA. This CDR3 reads CASSPQGLATQYF. The DNA for the CDR3 is TGTGCCAGCAGCCCACAGGGGTTGGCGACCCAGTACTTC.

This clone was recorded only once. This chain joins TRBV5-1 and TRBJ1-1; tentative D call: TRBD1 (6 bases). The CDR3 loop spans 14 amino acids. V lost 7 bases, J lost 1 base, and 14 bases lay in between. Per the germline V gene, CDR1 is SGHRS and CDR2 is YFSETQ. The CDR3 region has the DNA TGCGCCAGCTCCTCAGGGGTTCAGAACACTGAAGCTTTCTTT. It specifies CASSSGVQNTEAFF.

The CDR3 protein is CASSVSAGGTHHEQFF. In nucleotides, the CDR3 is TGTGCCAGCAGTGTATCGGCGGGAGGGACGCATCATGAGCAGTTCTTC. The chain uses TRBV6-1 and TRBJ2-1; 9 nucleotides align to TRBD2. The CDR3 length is 16 residues. Germline V gene sequence: CDR1 MNHNS, CDR2 SASEGT. J gave up 8 bases and V 4 bases, and 12 bases lay outside the gene matches.

Regarding this clone: Mismatch with germline at one junction end may stem from a read error. The genes are TRBV27 and TRBJ2-2; 9 bases are a match to TRBD2. The CDR3 runs to 21 residues. Germline loops: CDR1 MNHEY, CDR2 SMNVEV (reference sequence). Written as DNA, the CDR3 is TGTGCCAGCAGTTTATACCCCCCGAAGGCGGGAGGGATGCGGGGCACCGGGGAGCCGTTTTTT. Translated, it gives CASSLYPPKAGGMRGTGEPFF.

This chain links TRBV5-1 with TRBJ2-3; 7 nucleotides line up with TRBD2. V gave up 0 bases and J gave up 0 bases; unmatched junction bases: 4. CDR3 length equals 16 residues. Per germline, CDR1 SGHRS and CDR2 YFSETQ. This chain's CDR3 is CASSLASGVSTDTQYF. The CDR3 DNA reads TGCGCCAGCAGCTTGGCCAGCGGGGTTAGCACAGATACGCAGTATTTT. The full variable domain, completed using reference TRBV5-1 and TRBJ2-3, is KAGVTQTPRYLIKTRGQQVTLSCSPISGHRSVSWYQQTPGQGLQFLFEYFSETQRNKGNFPGRFSGRQFSNSRSEMNVSTLELGDSALYLCASSLASGVSTDTQYFGPGTRLTVL.

The chain has TRBV2 and TRBJ2-7, with 9 bases identical to TRBD1. V shed 5 bases, J shed 2 bases, and the junction held 4 bases outside the gene matches. The CDR3 spans 14 residues. Looked up from germline, CDR1 is SNHLY and CDR2 is FYNNEI. Written as DNA, the CDR3 is TGTGCCAGCAGTTACCGGGACAGGGCCTACGAGCAGTACTTC. Amino acids: CASSYRDRAYEQYF.

This clone was counted a single time. This rearrangement joins TRBV7-2 to TRBJ2-2; D is perhaps TRBD1 (6 bases). Germline CDR1 and CDR2: SGHTA and FQGNSA. CDR3 size: 15 residues. V dropped 7 bases and J dropped 5 bases, with 17 bases sitting between them. The CDR3 protein is CASTPHRVGTGELFF. For the CDR3, the DNA is TGTGCCAGCACACCTCACAGGGTCGGAACCGGGGAGCTGTTTTTT.

V and J are TRBV7-2 and TRBJ2-2; 7 nucleotides align to TRBD1. CDR1 is SGHTA, CDR2 FQGNSA, per germline. There are 14 residues in the CDR3. J gave up 4 bases and V 5 bases, and 4 bases lay outside the gene matches. This chain's CDR3 is CASSPDRSTGELFF. CDR3 DNA sequence: TGTGCCAGCAGCCCGGACAGGAGCACCGGGGAGCTGTTTTTT.

The chain has TRBV18 and TRBJ2-7, with 8 bases lining up with TRBD2. Trimming at V came to 3 bases and at J to 5 bases, leaving 6 bases not matched to a gene. CDR1 KGHSH and CDR2 LQKENI come from the germline V gene. The CDR3 runs 14 residues. The CDR3 DNA is TGTGCCAGCTCACCGGGCGGGGGGCCGGACGAGCAGTACTTC. As protein: CASSPGGGPDEQYF.

The V call is TRBV10-3, the J call TRBJ1-1; D gene ambiguous. Trimming pared 1 base from V and 1 base from J, leaving 10 bases between. From germline, CDR1 is ENHRY and CDR2 SYGVKD. This CDR3 is 15 amino acids long. The CDR3 is CAISELGSGNTEAFF. As DNA, the CDR3 is TGTGCCATCAGTGAGTTAGGGAGTGGGAACACTGAAGCTTTCTTT.

The chain recombines TRBV29-1 with TRBJ2-7, with D unresolved. V was pared by 2 bases and J by 0 bases, with 14 bases between. In germline, CDR1 is SQVTM, CDR2 ANQGSEA. The CDR3 spans 15 residues. CDR3 nucleotides: TGCAGCGTTGAAACCTCTGAGCGAAGCTCCTACGAGCAGTACTTC. It specifies CSVETSERSSYEQYF.